These 31 T cell receptor beta chains originate from one sample sequenced in a study of shared clonotypes between healthy human individuals. Using immunoSEQ multiplex PCR, the repertoire was profiled, and TCRdb retains in-frame clones only, with some absent. The sample carries roughly 2,300,000 clones, 80% to 95% recorded once. Sample: naive CD4+ T cells from PBMCs. The subset: CD45RA+ positively selected. The receptors come from a man younger than 35 in good health. Some clones in this sample may be carry-over from other donors' samples.

The chain joins TRBV28 to TRBJ1-5; a weak D match, TRBD1 (6 bases). The germline V gene encodes CDR1 MDHEN and CDR2 SYDVKM. The V and J ends lost 8 bases and 3 bases respectively, with 14 bases between them. This CDR3 comprises 14 residues. CDR3 region: CASRAGGPNQPQHF. The CDR3 DNA reads TGTGCCAGCCGCGCCGGGGGCCCCAATCAGCCCCAGCATTTT.

The chain carries TRBV6-5 and TRBJ1-2; 8 nucleotides line up with TRBD1. The V segment lost 6 bases and the J segment 8 bases; nucleotides outside the gene matches: 5. The germline gives CDR1 MNHEY, CDR2 SVGAGI. This CDR3 contains 12 residues. The CDR3 protein is CASSGTGWGYTF. CDR3 DNA sequence: TGTGCCAGCAGCGGGACAGGCTGGGGCTACACCTTC.

The J gene is TRBJ1-2, the V gene TRBV11-2; weak D call: TRBD1 (5 bases). V was clipped by 1 base and J by 4 bases, with 16 bases between them. Germline values: CDR1 SGHAT, CDR2 FQNNGV. There are 16 residues in the CDR3. This CDR3 is CASSLVVGVGGYGYTF. The CDR3 DNA reads as TGTGCCAGCAGCTTAGTCGTGGGTGTGGGGGGCTATGGCTACACCTTC. Full variable domain (missing parts from reference TRBV11-2 and TRBJ1-2): EAGVAQSPRYKIIEKRQSVAFWCNPISGHATLYWYQQILGQGPKLLIQFQNNGVVDDSQLPKDRFSAERLKGVDSTLKIQPAKLEDSAVYLCASSLVVGVGGYGYTFGSGTRLTVV.

This sequence joins TRBV6-5 and TRBJ2-7; 8 positions agree with TRBD1. V shed 2 bases and J 4 bases; nucleotides not matched to a gene: 7. Per the germline V gene, CDR1 is MNHEY and CDR2 is SVGAGI. The CDR3 consists of 15 residues. CDR3 loop: CASSYRTGRFYEQYF. The CDR3 DNA reads as TGTGCCAGCAGTTACCGGACAGGGAGGTTTTACGAGCAGTACTTC.

Of note for this clone: This sample includes further DNA sequences coding for the same CDR3. The rearrangement joins TRBV27 to TRBJ1-2; the match to TRBD1 covers 9 bases. Germline CDR1 and CDR2: MNHEY and SMNVEV (reference sequence). This CDR3 contains 13 residues. V lost 6 bases and J lost 7; bases outside the gene matches: 6. CDR3 loop: CASSLQGARGYTF. The CDR3 coding sequence is TGTGCCAGCAGCCTACAGGGGGCGCGTGGCTACACCTTC.

The genes are TRBV28 and TRBJ2-7; a weak D match, TRBD1 (6 bases). This CDR3 is 16 amino acids long. V dropped 7 bases and J dropped 2 bases, with 21 bases sitting between them. Germline V CDR1 and CDR2: MDHEN, SYDVKM. The CDR3 region has the DNA TGTGCCAGCACCCCTAAATGGGGGCCCGGGACCTACGAGCAGTACTTC. It yields the protein CASTPKWGPGTYEQYF.

The CDR3 sequence is CASSLPGEGYEQFF. CDR3 DNA: TGTGCCAGCAGCTTACCGGGAGAAGGCTATGAGCAGTTCTTC. The chain recombines TRBV11-3 with TRBJ2-1, with D possibly TRBD2 on 6 matching bases. CDR3 length: 14 residues. Germline lookup yields CDR1 SGHNT and CDR2 YENEEA. Trimming stripped 2 bases from V and 8 bases from J, with 13 bases between.

The rearrangement links TRBV7-8 to TRBJ2-7, with 8 bases identical to TRBD2. The CDR3 consists of 16 residues. The germline V gene encodes CDR1 SGHVS and CDR2 FQNEAQ. Trimming cost V 4 bases and J 2 bases; bases outside gene matches: 10. The CDR3 region has the DNA TGTGCCAGCAGCTCCCGGACTAGCCGGGGCACCTACGAGCAGTACTTC. Its protein product is CASSSRTSRGTYEQYF.

This sequence joins TRBV27 and TRBJ2-4; D might be TRBD2 (7 bases). CDR3 length: 15 amino acids. The germline V and J ends were trimmed by 5 bases and 9 bases, with 20 bases remaining between them. The germline CDR1 and CDR2 sequences are MNHEY and SMNVEV (reference sequence). CDR3 sequence reads: CASSINQGRGAIQYF. In DNA, the CDR3 is TGTGCCAGCAGTATCAACCAAGGGAGGGGGGCCATTCAGTACTTC.

V usage is TRBV9 and J usage is TRBJ1-2, with D possibly matching TRBD1 (6 bases). The CDR3 runs 13 residues. With 7 bases removed from V and 8 bases from J, the gap between germline ends came to 18 bases. Germline assignment: CDR1 SGDLS and CDR2 YYNGEE. The CDR3 loop reads CASSTAGGWGYTF. In DNA, the CDR3 is TGTGCCAGCTCGACCGCGGGGGGCTGGGGCTACACCTTC. Filled out from reference TRBV9 and TRBJ1-2, the complete variable domain reads DSGVTQTPKHLITATGQRVTLRCSPRSGDLSVYWYQQSLDQGLQFLIQYYNGEERAKGNILERFSAQQFPDLHSELNLSSLELGDSALYFCASSTAGGWGYTFGSGTRLTVV.

The chain carries TRBV19 and TRBJ2-4, with 7 bases identical to TRBD1. This CDR3 is built from 16 residues. The germline V gene encodes CDR1 LNHDA and CDR2 SQIVND (reference sequence). The ends lost 5 bases at V and 5 bases at J; junction bases unmatched: 12. For the CDR3, the DNA is TGTGCCAGTAGTGCCTACACTTTCACAGGGGAAAACATTCAGTACTTC. Protein product: CASSAYTFTGENIQYF. The full variable domain, rest sourced from reference TRBV19 and TRBJ2-4, is DGGITQSPKYLFRKEGQNVTLSCEQNLNHDAMYWYRQDPGQGLRLIYYSQIVNDFQKGDIAEGYSVSREKKESFPLTVTSAQKNPTAFYLCASSAYTFTGENIQYFGAGTRLSVL.

The CDR3 is CSPWDGYTF. The CDR3 coding sequence is TGCAGTCCGTGGGATGGCTACACCTTC. The genes are TRBV20-1 and TRBJ1-2; D is undetermined. The length of the CDR3 is 9 residues. In germline, CDR1 is DFQATT, CDR2 SNEGSKA (reference sequence). The ends were cut back, 8 bases at V and 6 bases at J, with 7 bases in the middle.

The rearrangement uses TRBV6-5 and TRBJ2-7; tentatively, D is TRBD2 (6 bases). This CDR3 spans 13 amino acids. Germline assignment: CDR1 MNHEY and CDR2 SVGAGI. V lost 5 bases, J lost 3 bases, and 11 bases lay in between. The CDR3 loop reads CASSPPGLYEQYF. The CDR3 DNA reads as TGTGCCAGCAGTCCGCCGGGACTCTACGAGCAGTACTTC.

This chain connects TRBV19 to TRBJ1-5, with 9 positions matching TRBD1. Germline loops: CDR1 LNHDA, CDR2 SQIVND (reference sequence). The CDR3 extends over 16 amino acids. V gave up 5 bases and J gave up 7 bases; unmatched junction bases: 12. The CDR3 DNA follows: TGTGCCAGTAGTCCTCTACAGGGGGCGATAGGACAGCCCCAGCATTTT. The encoded protein is CASSPLQGAIGQPQHF.

This clone was recorded once. This chain links TRBV28 with TRBJ2-2; 9 bases agree with TRBD2. Germline V gene data show CDR1 as MDHEN and CDR2 as SYDVKM. J was trimmed by 0 bases and V by 6 bases; bases with no gene match: 8. The CDR3 loop spans 17 amino acids. Written as DNA, the CDR3 is TGTGCCAGCAGCCTAACTAGCGGGCCCACGAACACCGGGGAGCTGTTTTTT. It is translated as CASSLTSGPTNTGELFF.

The chain uses TRBV6-5 and TRBJ1-2, with D uncertain. The length of the CDR3 is 15 residues. Trimming removed 0 bases from V and 4 bases from J, with 12 bases in between. The germline V gene encodes CDR1 MNHEY and CDR2 SVGAGI. The CDR3 loop reads CASSYSGDKTYGYTF. The CDR3 nucleotides are TGTGCCAGCAGTTACTCGGGAGACAAAACCTATGGCTACACCTTC.

V gene TRBV28 combines with J gene TRBJ1-4; D may be TRBD1 (5 bases). CDR3 length equals 14 residues. CDR1 is MDHEN, CDR2 SYDVKM, per germline. Trimming pared 5 bases from V and 8 bases from J, leaving 15 bases between. Written as DNA, the CDR3 is TGTGCCAGCAGTCCCGGGGACCCGCGGGAAAAACTGTTTTTT. It codes for CASSPGDPREKLFF.

Turning to this clone: The same CDR3 arises from other DNA sequences in this sample as well. The chain is built from TRBV18 and TRBJ2-3, with D perhaps matching TRBD2 (6 bases). CDR1 and CDR2 (germline): KGHSH, LQKENI. V was cut by 3 bases and J by 6 bases, with 10 bases left in between. This CDR3 comprises 13 residues. The CDR3 loop reads CASSPRRGDTQYF. The CDR3 nucleotides are TGTGCCAGCTCACCGAGACGGGGGGATACGCAGTATTTT.

This sequence joins TRBV6-1 and TRBJ2-7; 13 bases align to TRBD2. Per the germline V gene, CDR1 is MNHNS and CDR2 is SASEGT. V lost 6 bases and J lost 3; bases outside the gene matches: 2. The CDR3 extends over 14 amino acids. The CDR3 bases are TGTGCCAGCAGGGGACTAGCGGGGTACTACGAGCAGTACTTC. Translated, it gives CASRGLAGYYEQYF.

The chain carries TRBV6-1 and TRBJ1-2; D gene ambiguous. The germline V gene encodes CDR1 MNHNS and CDR2 SASEGT. The CDR3 runs 15 residues. With 7 bases removed from V and 1 base from J, the gap between germline ends came to 16 bases. As DNA, the CDR3 is TGTGCCAGCACGGTCGCCACCCACCATAACTATGGCTACACCTTC. It is translated as CASTVATHHNYGYTF.

The rearrangement joins TRBV7-3 to TRBJ1-1; TRBD1 matches 7 bases. The germline V gene encodes CDR1 SGHTA and CDR2 FQGTGA. The CDR3 length is 15 residues. The V gene end was trimmed by 1 base and the J gene end by 4 bases; junction bases not matched to a gene: 6. CDR3 in DNA: TGTGCCAGCAGCTTAATGGGAACAGGGGTCACTGAAGCTTTCTTT. This codes for CASSLMGTGVTEAFF.

The rearrangement links TRBV11-2 to TRBJ2-7, with D tentatively TRBD1 or TRBD2 (5 bases each). Trimming took 5 bases from V and 5 from J, leaving 10 bases between them. CDR1 and CDR2 from the germline V gene are SGHAT and FQNNGV. The CDR3 consists of 12 residues. The DNA for the CDR3 is TGTGCCAGCAGCCCCGGGGCCCACGAGCAGTACTTC. This gives the protein CASSPGAHEQYF. Looking up the rest from reference TRBV11-2 and TRBJ2-7 gives the full variable domain: EAGVAQSPRYKIIEKRQSVAFWCNPISGHATLYWYQQILGQGPKLLIQFQNNGVVDDSQLPKDRFSAERLKGVDSTLKIQPAKLEDSAVYLCASSPGAHEQYFGPGTRLTVT.

The chain joins TRBV7-3 to TRBJ1-1; D is unclear. Germline CDR1 is SGHTA and CDR2 is FQGTGA. The ends were cut back, 5 bases at V and 1 base at J, with 14 bases in the middle. The CDR3 contains 15 residues. The CDR3 nucleotides read TGTGCCAGCAGCCCTCTTACTAGGTGGAACACTGAAGCTTTCTTT. This translates into CASSPLTRWNTEAFF.

J is TRBJ1-2 and V is TRBV18; perhaps TRBD1 as D (5 bases). The CDR3 consists of 13 residues. V dropped 6 bases and J dropped 3 bases, with 11 bases sitting between them. The germline V gene has CDR1 KGHSH and CDR2 LQKENI. As DNA, the CDR3 is TGTGCCAGCTCGTCGACAGAGGACTATGGCTACACCTTC. This translates into CASSSTEDYGYTF.

This clone was recorded once. The chain is built from TRBV28 and TRBJ1-1; D is ambiguous. The CDR3 totals 13 residues. Trimming stripped 4 bases from V and 3 bases from J, with 9 bases between. Germline lookup yields CDR1 MDHEN and CDR2 SYDVKM. The CDR3 DNA sequence: TGTGCCAGCAGTTCGAGGGATTACACTGAAGCTTTCTTT. It yields the protein CASSSRDYTEAFF.

V gene TRBV27 combines with J gene TRBJ2-5, with 12 bases fitting TRBD1. This CDR3 has 16 amino acids. Trimming took 1 base from V and 5 from J; bases not matched to a gene: 5. The germline CDR1 and CDR2 sequences are MNHEY and SMNVEV (reference sequence). In DNA, the CDR3 is TGTGCCAGCAGTTTATTGAGGGACAGGGGGCGGGAGACCCAGTACTTC. Its translation is CASSLLRDRGRETQYF.

This chain uses TRBV7-8 with TRBJ2-7, with 8 nucleotides matching TRBD2. This CDR3 comprises 16 residues. V lost 5 bases and J lost 0; bases outside the gene matches: 9. Germline-derived CDR1 and CDR2 are SGHVS and FQNEAQ. In DNA, the CDR3 is TGTGCCAGCAGCCTACAAGTAGCGGGGAGCTCCTACGAGCAGTACTTC. It encodes CASSLQVAGSSYEQYF.

The chain is built from TRBV7-2 and TRBJ2-1; 7 nucleotides match TRBD2. V lost 5 bases, J lost 0 bases, and 7 bases stayed unmatched. This CDR3 contains 16 residues. Germline values: CDR1 SGHTA, CDR2 FQGNSA. In DNA, the CDR3 is TGTGCCAGCAGCCTAGTAGCGGGCAGCTCCTACAATGAGCAGTTCTTC. Its protein product is CASSLVAGSSYNEQFF.

The CDR3 is CAISERGENTEAFF. CDR3 coding DNA: TGTGCCATCAGCGAAAGGGGCGAGAACACTGAAGCTTTCTTT. V is TRBV10-3 and J is TRBJ1-1; TRBD1 might be the D (5 bases). V lost 6 bases, J lost 1 base, and 12 bases lay in between. The germline gives CDR1 ENHRY, CDR2 SYGVKD. This CDR3 spans 14 amino acids.

The chain is built from TRBV4-2 and TRBJ2-2, with 8 positions matching TRBD2. The germline gives CDR1 LGHNA, CDR2 YNFKEQ. The V gene end was trimmed by 0 bases and the J gene end by 2 bases; junction bases not matched to a gene: 8. This CDR3 has 18 amino acids. CDR3: CASSQERGLAGNTGELFF. The CDR3 nucleotides read TGTGCCAGCAGCCAAGAAAGGGGCCTAGCGGGTAACACCGGGGAGCTGTTTTTT.

This chain joins TRBV6-1 and TRBJ2-4, with D possibly being TRBD1 (5 bases). V lost 4 bases to trimming and J lost 8 bases, with 9 bases between them. Germline assignment: CDR1 MNHNS and CDR2 SASEGT. The CDR3 contains 12 residues. CDR3 DNA: TGTGCCAGCAGTGTAGAACAGGACATTCAGTACTTC. Translating it yields CASSVEQDIQYF.